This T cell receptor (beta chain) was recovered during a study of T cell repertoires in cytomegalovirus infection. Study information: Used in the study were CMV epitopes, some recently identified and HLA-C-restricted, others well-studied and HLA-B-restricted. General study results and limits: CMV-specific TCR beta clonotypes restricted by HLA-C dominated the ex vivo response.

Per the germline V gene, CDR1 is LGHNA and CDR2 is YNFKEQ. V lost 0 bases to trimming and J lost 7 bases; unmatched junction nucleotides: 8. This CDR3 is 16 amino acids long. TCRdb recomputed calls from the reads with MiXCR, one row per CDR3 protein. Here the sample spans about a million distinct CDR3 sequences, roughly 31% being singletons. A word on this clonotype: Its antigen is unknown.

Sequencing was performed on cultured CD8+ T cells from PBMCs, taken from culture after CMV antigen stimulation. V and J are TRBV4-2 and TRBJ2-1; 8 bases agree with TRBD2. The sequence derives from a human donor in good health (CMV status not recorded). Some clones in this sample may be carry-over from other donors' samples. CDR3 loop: CASSQEERGGSNEQFF. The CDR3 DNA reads TGTGCCAGCAGCCAAGAAGAACGCGGGGGGTCGAATGAGCAGTTCTTC.